This TCR beta chain was recovered during a study of cytomegalovirus exposure and HLA in healthy donors. About the study: Out of 180 million or so T cells, an earlier analysis found fewer than 140 million unique TCR beta sequences in total.

This CDR3 comprises 17 residues. V lost 1 base, J lost 1 base, and 17 bases lay in between. CDR1 and CDR2 (germline): SGHTA, FQGNSA. At sampling all donors were nominally healthy, likely with unrecorded immune exposures. The PCR was carried out with 60 Vbeta primers and 13 Jbeta primers. Produced via immunoSEQ multiplex PCR; TCRdb's table is partial and in-frame only. The sample lists about 120,000 clones; roughly 80% were seen once. General study findings and limits: 87-base-pair reads could not separate some V segments, including TRBV6-2 and TRBV6-3. A previous analysis found most TCR beta V segments productive roughly 87% or roughly 30% of the time.

Comments on this clone: Its specificity is not known.

The J gene is TRBJ2-7, the V gene TRBV7-2; D is possibly TRBD2 (5 bases). The sample comprised PBMCs. The TCR was taken from a woman aged 30 to 39 in good health and CMV-seropositive. This chain's CDR3 is CASSLVSTPRGSYEQYF. In DNA form, the CDR3 reads TGTGCCAGCAGCTTAGTGTCTACCCCACGGGGATCCTACGAGCAGTACTTC.